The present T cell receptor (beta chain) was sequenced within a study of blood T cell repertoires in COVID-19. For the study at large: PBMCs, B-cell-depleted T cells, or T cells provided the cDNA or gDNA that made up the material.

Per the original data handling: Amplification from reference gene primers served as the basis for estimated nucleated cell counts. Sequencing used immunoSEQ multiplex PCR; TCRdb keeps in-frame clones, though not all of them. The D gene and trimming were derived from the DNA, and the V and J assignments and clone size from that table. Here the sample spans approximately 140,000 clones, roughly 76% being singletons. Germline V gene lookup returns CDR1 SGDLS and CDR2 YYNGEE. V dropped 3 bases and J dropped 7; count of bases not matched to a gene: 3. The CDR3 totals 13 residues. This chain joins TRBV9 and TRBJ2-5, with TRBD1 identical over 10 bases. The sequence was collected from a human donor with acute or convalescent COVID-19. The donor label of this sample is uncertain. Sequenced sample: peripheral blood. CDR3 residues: CASSARTGGTQYF. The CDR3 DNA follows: TGTGCCAGCAGCGCGAGGACAGGGGGGACCCAGTACTTC.